The 21 T cell receptor beta chains in this list originate from one sample, sequenced in a study of blood T cell repertoires in COVID-19. Produced via immunoSEQ multiplex PCR; TCRdb's table is partial and in-frame only. The table includes some 80,000 clones, 65% to 90% detected once. The source material was peripheral blood. These receptors originate from a human donor in a cohort sampled during active COVID-19.

V usage is TRBV7-8 and J usage is TRBJ1-1; D may be TRBD1 (5 bases). CDR1 is SGHVS and CDR2 is FQNEAQ in the germline V gene. V dropped 0 bases and J dropped 5 bases, with 16 bases sitting between them. CDR3 length: 16 amino acids. This CDR3 reads CASSLALPAGRTEAFF. The CDR3 DNA reads as TGTGCCAGCAGCTTAGCGCTCCCGGCAGGGAGGACTGAAGCTTTCTTT.

This clone has just a few counts. This sample also contains other DNA sequences that code for the same CDR3. The chain has TRBV9 and TRBJ1-6; no firm D call. The CDR3 has 16 amino acids. V lost 2 bases to trimming and J lost 3 bases, with 12 bases between them. CDR1 and CDR2 from the germline V gene are SGDLS and YYNGEE. DNA for the CDR3: TGTGCCAGCAGCGTTGGGAGTGGAGGCTATAATTCACCCCTCCACTTT. Translation: CASSVGSGGYNSPLHF.

V and J are TRBV15 and TRBJ1-6; D gene uncertain. V lost 3 bases and J lost 11, with 17 bases in between. Looked up from germline, CDR1 is LNHNV and CDR2 is YYDKDF (reference sequence). This CDR3 spans 15 amino acids. CDR3 sequence reads: CATSREDASLTPLHF. The CDR3 DNA follows: TGTGCCACCAGCAGGGAGGACGCTTCTTTGACACCCCTCCACTTT.

The chain links TRBV24-1 to TRBJ1-1; TRBD1 is a possible D gene (5 bases). Germline V lookup: CDR1 KGHDR, CDR2 SFDVKD. There are 14 residues in the CDR3. Trimming shortened V by 4 bases and J by 6 bases, and 14 bases separated the two germline ends. The DNA for the CDR3 is TGTGCCACCAGTGACCGCTCAGGGTTGGCTGAAGCTTTCTTT. Residues: CATSDRSGLAEAFF.

CDR3 loop: CASSQSGQGPDEQYF. Here the CDR3 DNA reads TGTGCCAGCAGCCAGTCGGGACAGGGGCCGGACGAGCAGTACTTC. V is TRBV16 and J is TRBJ2-7, with TRBD1 matching over 10 bases. Germline CDR1 is KGHSY and CDR2 is FQNENV. This CDR3 region has 15 residues. V shed 3 bases, J shed 5 bases, and the junction held 7 bases outside the gene matches. The full variable domain, rest sourced from reference TRBV16 and TRBJ2-7, is GEEVAQTPKHLVRGEGQKAKLYCAPIKGHSYVFWYQQVLKNEFKFLISFQNENVFDETGMPKERFSAKCLPNSPCSLEIQATKLEDSAVYFCASSQSGQGPDEQYFGPGTRLTVT.

The rearrangement joins TRBV14 to TRBJ1-3; possibly TRBD1 for D (5 bases). V lost 1 base and J lost 7, with 14 bases in between. Germline CDR1 is SGHDN and CDR2 is FVKESK. The CDR3 sequence is 15 residues long. CDR3 bases: TGTGCCAGCAGCCAAGGCGGGACCGTCGGGAACACCATATATTTT. It translates to CASSQGGTVGNTIYF.

V usage is TRBV3-1 (or the pseudogene TRBV3-2) and J usage is TRBJ1-1, with D unresolved. The V and J ends lost 1 base and 6 bases respectively, with 6 bases between them. Per germline, CDR1 LGHDT and CDR2 YNNKEL (reference sequence). The CDR3 has 12 residues. This chain's CDR3 is CASSQAVSEAFF. The DNA for the CDR3 is TGTGCCAGCAGCCAAGCGGTCTCTGAAGCTTTCTTT.

The chain employs TRBV5-1 and TRBJ2-7, with D possibly TRBD1 on 5 matching bases. The length of the CDR3 is 12 residues. The V gene's germline CDR1 is SGHRS and CDR2 YFSETQ. V lost 7 bases and J lost 7, with 15 bases in between. CDR3 in amino acids: CASRVRVGEQYF. CDR3 DNA: TGCGCCAGCCGGGTCAGGGTGGGGGAGCAGTACTTC.

The chain joins TRBV4-1 to TRBJ1-6; 12 bases are shared with TRBD1. Germline CDR1 MGHRA, CDR2 YSYEKL. Trimming cost V 5 bases and J 0 bases; bases outside gene matches: 14. This CDR3 contains 21 residues. In DNA form, the CDR3 reads TGCGCCAGCAGCGTACCTCCGGGACAGGGGGCCTATAGCTCCTATAATTCACCCCTCCACTTT. Amino acids: CASSVPPGQGAYSSYNSPLHF.

The rearrangement uses TRBV28 and TRBJ2-5, with TRBD2 matching 10 bases. This CDR3 region has 15 residues. The germline gives CDR1 MDHEN, CDR2 SYDVKM. The J segment lost 5 bases and the V segment lost 5 bases, leaving 8 bases of the junction unmatched. Here the CDR3 DNA reads TGTGCCAGCAGTACTAGCGGGGTGGTAAGGGAGACCCAGTACTTC. Protein: CASSTSGVVRETQYF.

This chain connects TRBV7-2 to TRBJ2-1, with 8 bases aligning to TRBD2. V was pared by 1 base and J by 6 bases, with 5 bases of the junction left unmatched. The CDR3 contains 15 residues. Germline values: CDR1 SGHTA, CDR2 FQGNSA. This chain's CDR3 is CASSLVGTRGNEQFF. The CDR3 coding sequence is TGTGCCAGCAGCTTAGTAGGGACTAGAGGCAATGAGCAGTTCTTC.

In nucleotides, the CDR3 is TGTGCCAGCAGCGGACAGGGGGATTCACCCCTCCACTTT. Encoded protein: CASSGQGDSPLHF. This chain uses TRBV2 with TRBJ1-6; TRBD1 matches at 10 bases. The V gene's germline CDR1 is SNHLY and CDR2 FYNNEI. The V gene end was trimmed by 6 bases and the J gene end by 8 bases; junction bases not matched to a gene: 1. The CDR3 is made up of 13 amino acids.

The rearrangement joins TRBV7-2 to TRBJ2-7; 8 positions match TRBD1. The germline V gene encodes CDR1 SGHTA and CDR2 FQGNSA. The CDR3 length is 14 residues. The ends lost 6 bases at V and 0 bases at J; junction bases unmatched: 4. The CDR3 loop reads CASRVDRVSYEQYF. The CDR3 bases are TGTGCCAGCAGGGTGGACAGGGTCTCCTACGAGCAGTACTTC.

There are a few counts of this clone. The chain employs TRBV5-5 and TRBJ2-7, with 7 positions matching TRBD1. The CDR3 is made up of 13 amino acids. The germline V gene encodes CDR1 SGHKS and CDR2 YYEKEE (reference sequence). V lost 2 bases, J lost 2 bases, and 1 base stayed unmatched. CDR3 sequence (DNA): TGTGCCAGCAGCTTCACAGGGGCCTACGAGCAGTACTTC. Translated, it gives CASSFTGAYEQYF.

The J gene is TRBJ1-5, the V gene TRBV6-5, with no clear D. Germline V gene data show CDR1 as MNHEY and CDR2 as SVGAGI. V was clipped by 6 bases and J by 2 bases, with 8 bases between them. The CDR3 is made up of 13 amino acids. CDR3 DNA: TGTGCCAGCAGAAAAACAGGCAATCAGCCCCAGCATTTT. This sequence encodes CASRKTGNQPQHF.

The chain couples TRBV28 to TRBJ1-2, with D possibly matching TRBD1 (5 bases). Deletions cut 3 bases from V and 3 bases from J, with 11 bases between. Germline V gives CDR1 MDHEN, CDR2 SYDVKM. The CDR3 loop spans 14 amino acids. The DNA for the CDR3 is TGTGCCAGCAGTTTTAATACAGGCCACTATGGCTACACCTTC. Its translation: CASSFNTGHYGYTF.

This clone was seen only once. The chain combines TRBV5-1 with TRBJ2-3; 7 bases line up with TRBD2. The CDR3 covers 14 residues. V lost 0 bases and J lost 4; bases outside the gene matches: 2. Germline CDR1 is SGHRS and CDR2 is YFSETQ. The CDR3 here is CASSLGTSPDTQYF. The CDR3 nucleotides are TGCGCCAGCAGCTTGGGGACTAGTCCAGATACGCAGTATTTT.

Only a few counts were recorded for this clone. CDR3: CASSLGNRPYSNQPQHF. CDR3 bases: TGTGCCAGCAGCTTAGGCAACAGGCCGTATAGCAATCAGCCCCAGCATTTT. The genes are TRBV13 and TRBJ1-5; D is perhaps TRBD1 (5 bases). CDR3 length: 17 residues. In germline, CDR1 is PRHDT, CDR2 FYEKMQ (reference sequence). Trimming took 0 bases from V and 0 from J, leaving 12 bases between them.

The chain joins TRBV5-4 to TRBJ2-1; tentatively, D is TRBD2 (5 bases). The CDR3 sequence is 14 residues long. Trimming stripped 4 bases from V and 2 bases from J, with 10 bases between. CDR1 is SGHNT and CDR2 is YYREEE in the germline V gene (reference sequence). Written as DNA, the CDR3 is TGTGCCAGCAGCGGGAGAGCCGCCTACAATGAGCAGTTCTTC. It yields the protein CASSGRAAYNEQFF.

The J gene is TRBJ2-5, the V gene TRBV10-3; TRBD2 matches at 13 bases. The germline CDR1 and CDR2 sequences are ENHRY and SYGVKD. V shed 0 bases and J 3 bases; nucleotides not matched to a gene: 4. The CDR3 runs 17 residues. CDR3 DNA sequence: TGTGCCATCAGTGAGTCAAGCGGGACTAGCGGGAAAGAGACCCAGTACTTC. This translates into CAISESSGTSGKETQYF.

The V gene is TRBV9, the J gene TRBJ2-7; 7 bases map to TRBD1. V trimming: 4 bases; J trimming: 4 bases; junction bases outside the gene matches: 11. From germline, CDR1 is SGDLS and CDR2 YYNGEE. This CDR3 contains 15 residues. The CDR3 DNA follows: TGTGCCAGCAGCCCCCGATCGACAGGGACGTACGAGCAGTACTTC. It specifies CASSPRSTGTYEQYF.